Following are 17 T cell receptor beta chains from one sample sequenced in a study of T-cell reconstitution after alpha-beta-depleted transplantation in children. TCRbeta library preparation incorporated unique molecular identifiers. TCRdb reanalysed the PCR reads using MiXCR and keeps one entry per CDR3 protein. The sample records fewer than 700,000 distinct CDR3 sequences, 10% to 15% being singletons. The sample was PBMCs, mostly from graft donor cells, taken 360 days after TCRalphabeta/CD19-depleted stem cell transplant. Receptors were obtained from a male patient younger than 18 who had a stem cell transplant for acute myeloid leukemia, so the T cells may come from the graft donor.

This clonotype was detected only a few times. This chain links TRBV5-1 with TRBJ2-5; the match to TRBD2 covers 13 bases. From germline, CDR1 is SGHRS and CDR2 YFSETQ. The CDR3 loop spans 17 amino acids. V shed 4 bases, J shed 5 bases, and the junction held 11 bases outside the gene matches. The CDR3 here is CASSSRLAGGTTETQYF. For the CDR3, the DNA is TGCGCCAGCAGCAGTCGACTAGCGGGGGGCACCACCGAGACCCAGTACTTC. The entire variable domain, with the rest obtained from reference TRBV5-1 and TRBJ2-5, is as follows: KAGVTQTPRYLIKTRGQQVTLSCSPISGHRSVSWYQQTPGQGLQFLFEYFSETQRNKGNFPGRFSGRQFSNSRSEMNVSTLELGDSALYLCASSSRLAGGTTETQYFGPGTRLLVL.

This clonotype was found once. The gene calls are TRBV5-1 and TRBJ2-7; D is perhaps TRBD1 (6 bases). Germline V lookup: CDR1 SGHRS, CDR2 YFSETQ. V was trimmed by 5 bases and J by 7 bases, leaving 13 bases between them. This CDR3 region has 12 residues. CDR3 region: CASRRDIAEQYF. CDR3 DNA sequence: TGCGCCAGCAGGAGGGACATCGCGGAGCAGTACTTC.

This clonotype was counted at least ten times. The chain has TRBV13 and TRBJ2-3, with 11 bases that match TRBD2. The CDR3 consists of 17 residues. Germline-derived CDR1 and CDR2 are PRHDT and FYEKMQ (reference sequence). V gave up 4 bases and J gave up 4 bases; unmatched junction bases: 10. The CDR3 region has the DNA TGTGCCAGCAGCTCATTACTAGCGGGAGTCCCACCAGATACGCAGTATTTT. Translated: CASSSLLAGVPPDTQYF.

V is TRBV6-2 or TRBV6-3 and J is TRBJ2-7; 8 bases fit TRBD2. This CDR3 region has 19 residues. V gave up 6 bases and J gave up 5 bases; unmatched junction bases: 24. Germline assignment: CDR1 MNHEY and CDR2 SVGEGT. The DNA of the CDR3 is TGTGCCAGCAGCCCCCGGAGGTTCCTTACTAGCGGCCTTTACGACGAGCAGTACTTC. This sequence encodes CASSPRRFLTSGLYDEQYF.

The genes are TRBV20-1 and TRBJ1-1, with unresolved D. Trimming removed 8 bases from V and 0 bases from J, with 10 bases in between. The CDR3 is 12 residues long. Germline CDR1 reads DFQATT; CDR2 reads SNEGSKA (reference sequence). The CDR3 protein is CSSKALNTEAFF. In nucleotides, the CDR3 is TGCAGTTCTAAGGCCTTGAACACTGAAGCTTTCTTT.

This clonotype appeared a few times. This chain joins TRBV14 and TRBJ2-7; 11 bases map to TRBD2. This CDR3 has 16 residues. V lost 3 bases and J lost 3; bases outside the gene matches: 7. From germline, CDR1 is SGHDN and CDR2 FVKESK. The CDR3 sequence is CASSQTGTSGFYEQYF. The CDR3 nucleotides read TGTGCCAGCAGCCAGACCGGGACTAGCGGATTCTACGAGCAGTACTTC. The full variable domain, with the rest looked up from reference TRBV14 and TRBJ2-7, is EAGVTQFPSHSVIEKGQTVTLRCDPISGHDNLYWYRRVMGKEIKFLLHFVKESKQDESGMPNNRFLAERTGGTYSTLKVQPAELEDSGVYFCASSQTGTSGFYEQYFGPGTRLTVT.

The CDR3 here is CASSQAGLAGGGETQYF. The CDR3 DNA reads TGCGCCAGCAGCCAAGCTGGACTAGCGGGAGGTGGGGAGACCCAGTACTTC. This rearrangement joins TRBV4-3 to TRBJ2-5; 14 nucleotides match TRBD2. With 1 base clipped from V and 5 bases from J, the junction kept 6 bases outside the gene matches. The V gene's germline CDR1 is LGHNA and CDR2 YSLEER. This CDR3 contains 17 residues.

The chain recombines TRBV20-1 with TRBJ2-7; 12 nucleotides align to TRBD2. J was trimmed by 6 bases and V by 5 bases; bases with no gene match: 8. The length of the CDR3 is 14 residues. Germline CDR1 reads DFQATT; CDR2 reads SNEGSKA (reference sequence). CDR3 DNA sequence: TGCAGTGCTGGGGACACTAGCGGGAGGTTCGAGCAGTACTTC. It is translated as CSAGDTSGRFEQYF.

In regard to this clonotype: Sequence at one end of the junction differs from germline and may be a read error. The rearrangement joins TRBV20-1 to TRBJ2-1, with TRBD2 matching 9 bases. The CDR3 length is 17 residues. Germline values: CDR1 DFQATT, CDR2 SNEGSKA (reference sequence). CDR3 sequence (DNA): TGCTGTGCTAGAGATCTCTATAGCGGGAGCAACTACAATGAGCAGTTCTTC. Amino acid sequence: CCARDLYSGSNYNEQFF.

This clonotype was recorded a few times. One junction end disagrees with the germline gene, perhaps due to a read error. V gene TRBV6-1 combines with J gene TRBJ2-1; D not resolved. This CDR3 is 11 amino acids long. Germline lookup yields CDR1 MNHNS and CDR2 SASEGT. CDR3 amino acids: CAGRYNNEQFF. CDR3 sequence (DNA): TGTGCCGGCAGATATAACAATGAGCAGTTCTTC.

This clonotype has ten or more counts. The chain links TRBV5-1 to TRBJ2-5, with a possible D match to TRBD2 (6 bases). Germline V lookup: CDR1 SGHRS, CDR2 YFSETQ. The V end was cut by 0 bases, the J end by 0 bases, with 15 bases between. The CDR3 length is 17 residues. CDR3 in amino acids: CASSLAGVAANQETQYF. The CDR3 DNA is TGCGCCAGCAGCTTGGCCGGGGTAGCGGCGAACCAAGAGACCCAGTACTTC.

The chain recombines TRBV27 with TRBJ2-1, with 10 bases fitting TRBD2. Trimming removed 4 bases from V and 0 bases from J; junction bases left unmatched: 12. This CDR3 comprises 19 residues. Germline CDR1 is MNHEY and CDR2 is SMNVEV (reference sequence). CDR3 loop: CASSSKREGPISSYNEQFF. DNA for the CDR3: TGTGCCAGCAGTTCGAAGCGGGAGGGCCCGATCAGCTCCTACAATGAGCAGTTCTTC.

The sample holds a few counts of this clonotype. This chain connects TRBV7-3 to TRBJ2-3; 11 bases align to TRBD2. With 5 bases clipped from V and 3 bases from J, the junction kept 13 bases outside the gene matches. In germline, CDR1 is SGHTA, CDR2 FQGTGA. The CDR3 is made up of 18 amino acids. The CDR3 reads CASSEKSLAGVGTDTQYF. In DNA form, the CDR3 reads TGTGCCAGCAGCGAAAAATCACTAGCGGGAGTTGGGACAGATACGCAGTATTTT.

This clonotype has just a few counts. The V call is TRBV24-1, the J call TRBJ2-7; TRBD1 matches at 10 bases. J lost 4 bases, V lost 4 bases, and 6 bases had no gene match. CDR3 length: 15 residues. Per the germline V gene, CDR1 is KGHDR and CDR2 is SFDVKD. The CDR3: CATSDRQGALYEQYF. In nucleotides, the CDR3 is TGTGCCACCAGTGACAGACAGGGGGCTCTATACGAGCAGTACTTC.

This chain links TRBV5-1 with TRBJ2-3; 10 bases are shared with TRBD2. Germline V gene data show CDR1 as SGHRS and CDR2 as YFSETQ. V lost 4 bases and J lost 4; bases outside the gene matches: 18. This CDR3 contains 19 residues. The CDR3 reads CASSQGRRRLAGAADTQYF. The CDR3 DNA is TGCGCCAGCAGCCAAGGACGCCGCCGGCTAGCGGGAGCAGCAGATACGCAGTATTTT.

There are many counts of this clonotype. The chain is built from TRBV7-2 and TRBJ2-7; D unclear. The CDR3 extends over 15 amino acids. The germline V gene has CDR1 SGHTA and CDR2 FQGNSA. The V gene lost 5 bases and the J gene lost 1 base, with 15 bases spanning the gap. The chain's CDR3 is CASSPELYTSYEQYF. The DNA of the CDR3 is TGTGCCAGCAGCCCAGAGCTCTATACGTCCTACGAGCAGTACTTC. Full variable domain (rest looked up from reference TRBV7-2 and TRBJ2-7): GAGVSQSPSNKVTEKGKDVELRCDPISGHTALYWYRQSLGQGLEFLIYFQGNSAPDKSGLPSDRFSAERTGGSVSTLTIQRTQQEDSAVYLCASSPELYTSYEQYFGPGTRLTVT.

The J gene is TRBJ2-1, the V gene TRBV19; D gene ambiguous. The CDR3 extends over 15 amino acids. The germline CDR1 and CDR2 sequences are LNHDA and SQIVND (reference sequence). V was pared by 3 bases and J by 1 base, with 10 bases between. CDR3 DNA sequence: TGTGCCAGTAGTATTATACTAAGATCCTACAATGAGCAGTTCTTC. This gives the protein CASSIILRSYNEQFF.